This TCR beta chain was obtained from a study of OX40 agonist ivuxolimab in advanced cancers. The overall study: Patients undergoing dose escalation presented with hepatocellular carcinoma, melanoma, renal cell or head and neck cancer. Notes on the study in general: Averaged across samples, CD8+ T cells carried more expanded clones than CD4+ did. Some of the lowest clonal expansion was seen in partial responders at 0.1-3.0 mg/kg.

At cycle 4 day 1, cycle 7 day 1, and baseline, blood was sampled. TCRdb keeps only in-frame clones here, not all; method: immunoSEQ multiplex PCR. The data contain roughly 66,000 clones, 65% to 90% of them singletons. CDR3 length: 13 residues. V gave up 5 bases and J gave up 0 bases, with 8 bases separating them. The germline gives CDR1 SGHVS, CDR2 FNYEAQ. Details on this clone: What it recognizes is unknown.

The specimen comprised CD4+ or CD8+ T cells sorted from blood, sampled in a trial of the OX40 agonist ivuxolimab. This chain uses TRBV7-6 with TRBJ2-7; the D is unclear. This sequence was found in an adult with an advanced solid tumor such as melanoma, head and neck, liver or kidney cancer. The CDR3 reads CASSRSDSYEQYF. The CDR3 DNA reads as TGTGCCAGCAGCCGATCAGACTCCTACGAGCAGTACTTC.